The 19 T cell receptor beta chains presented below share a single source sample, sequenced in a study of CD8+CD57+ T cells in acquired aplastic anemia. Genomic DNA acted as the template from which TCR beta VDJ combination and CDR3 sequence profiling were carried out. From the reads, TCRdb called clonotypes with MiXCR, one entry per CDR3 protein. The repertoire has about 210,000 distinct CDR3 sequences, about 37% of them found once; the top ten carry 0.95% to 1.2%. The source material was sorted CD4+, CD8+, or CD8+CD57+ T cells (not recorded which) from PBMCs. The receptors come from a human donor in good health, serving as a control.

The gene calls are TRBV4-1 and TRBJ2-1; 12 bases are a match to TRBD2. In germline, CDR1 is MGHRA, CDR2 YSYEKL. The CDR3 covers 16 residues. The trim removed 0 bases at V and 6 bases at J, leaving 3 bases unmatched. The CDR3 DNA sequence: TGCGCCAGCAGCCAAGACTCACTAGCGGGAGGCAATGAGCAGTTCTTC. Its translation is CASSQDSLAGGNEQFF.

Comments on this clonotype: A much larger clone differs by one base, so this may be a read error. The chain employs TRBV19 and TRBJ1-1, with 8 bases identical to TRBD1. This CDR3 comprises 16 residues. Germline loops: CDR1 LNHDA, CDR2 SQIVND (reference sequence). With V trimmed by 4 bases and J by 5 bases, 12 bases remained unmatched. CDR3 coding DNA: TGTGCCAGTAGTAACTGGGACAGGTTCTCATGGACTGAAGCTTTCTTT. Translating gives CASSNWDRFSWTEAFF.

This clonotype was counted once. The V and J genes are TRBV19 and TRBJ2-5; possible D gene TRBD2, 6 bases. The V gene lost 2 bases and the J gene lost 9 bases, with 19 bases spanning the gap. Looked up from germline, CDR1 is LNHDA and CDR2 is SQIVND (reference sequence). The CDR3 sequence is 15 residues long. The CDR3 spells CASSITATNGGSQYF. DNA of the CDR3: TGTGCCAGTAGTATAACGGCGACAAATGGGGGGTCCCAGTACTTC.

The CDR3 protein is CASSLMFRGGEQYF. As DNA, the CDR3 is TGTGCCAGCAGCTTAATGTTTCGGGGGGGAGAGCAGTACTTC. The V gene is TRBV13, the J gene TRBJ2-7; 8 nucleotides match TRBD2. Germline-derived CDR1 and CDR2 are PRHDT and FYEKMQ (reference sequence). Trimming at V came to 2 bases and at J to 7 bases, leaving 7 bases not matched to a gene. The CDR3 has 14 residues.

The CDR3 is CSVEDLDRGSTEAFF. DNA for the CDR3: TGCAGCGTTGAAGATCTCGACAGGGGGAGCACTGAAGCTTTCTTT. The rearrangement uses TRBV29-1 and TRBJ1-1; 9 bases are a match to TRBD1. The CDR3 is 15 amino acids. Germline CDR1 and CDR2: SQVTM and ANQGSEA. Unmatched junction bases numbered 6, after V lost 0 bases and J lost 4 bases.

The chain is built from TRBV20-1 and TRBJ2-7; D possibly corresponds to TRBD2 (5 bases). Trimming took 0 bases from V and 3 from J, leaving 9 bases between them. Germline CDR1 reads DFQATT; CDR2 reads SNEGSKA (reference sequence). This CDR3 comprises 13 residues. The CDR3 DNA reads as TGCAGTGCTAGAGATCAAGCGGACTACGAGCAGTACTTC. It is translated as CSARDQADYEQYF.

The rearrangement links TRBV30 to TRBJ1-1; 8 bases are a match to TRBD1. After removal of 5 bases from V and 1 base from J, the junction contained 6 bases not matched to a gene. CDR1 and CDR2 from the germline V gene are GTSNPN and SVGIG (reference sequence). The CDR3 is 14 residues long. As DNA, the CDR3 is TGTGCCTGGTTGACAGGGGATACGAACACTGAAGCTTTCTTT. Protein product: CAWLTGDTNTEAFF.

This clonotype was seen more than once but under ten times. The rearrangement joins TRBV20-1 to TRBJ1-3; possibly TRBD1 for D (5 bases). The germline V gene has CDR1 DFQATT and CDR2 SNEGSKA (reference sequence). The CDR3 consists of 15 residues. Trimming removed 6 bases from V and 0 bases from J, with 15 bases in between. The CDR3 loop reads CSAWDLQSSGNTIYF. The DNA for the CDR3 is TGCAGTGCCTGGGACCTCCAAAGCTCTGGAAACACCATATATTTT.

The V and J genes are TRBV5-1 and TRBJ2-7; 10 bases are shared with TRBD1. With V trimmed by 4 bases and J by 2 bases, 6 bases remained unmatched. This CDR3 region has 15 residues. Germline lookup yields CDR1 SGHRS and CDR2 YFSETQ. The chain's CDR3 is CASSPSDRGAYEQYF. CDR3 nucleotide sequence: TGCGCCAGCAGCCCTTCGGACAGGGGGGCCTACGAGCAGTACTTC.

This clonotype was found many times. The gene calls are TRBV20-1 and TRBJ2-7, with TRBD2 as a possible D gene (6 bases). Trimming pared 3 bases from V and 1 base from J, leaving 16 bases between. CDR3 length: 15 amino acids. Germline V lookup: CDR1 DFQATT, CDR2 SNEGSKA (reference sequence). CDR3 sequence (DNA): TGCAGTGCTAGCCCGACGGAGGGCAAATCCTACGAGCAGTACTTC. This translates into CSASPTEGKSYEQYF.

The table lists this clonotype with many counts. J is TRBJ1-1 and V is TRBV5-1; TRBD1 might be the D (5 bases). Germline V CDR1 and CDR2: SGHRS, YFSETQ. The CDR3 contains 15 residues. The V end was cut by 1 base, the J end by 3 bases, with 13 bases between. CDR3 in DNA: TGCGCCAGCAGCTTGTGGGGGGGGTGGGACACTGAAGCTTTCTTT. This encodes CASSLWGGWDTEAFF.

This clonotype has ten or more counts. V usage is TRBV7-3 and J usage is TRBJ2-6; either TRBD1 or TRBD2 may fit D (5 bases each). The V gene's germline CDR1 is SGHTA and CDR2 FQGTGA. The CDR3 has 16 residues. V was clipped by 4 bases and J by 0 bases, with 10 bases between them. The chain's CDR3 is CASSWDARSGANVLTF. Here the CDR3 DNA reads TGTGCCAGCAGCTGGGACGCACGCTCTGGGGCCAACGTCCTGACTTTC.

The V and J genes are TRBV5-1 and TRBJ1-3; TRBD1 matches at 11 bases. V shed 0 bases and J 0 bases; nucleotides not matched to a gene: 2. Per germline, CDR1 SGHRS and CDR2 YFSETQ. This CDR3 has 17 residues. The CDR3 DNA sequence: TGCGCCAGCAGCTTGGTGGGACAGGGGGACTCTGGAAACACCATATATTTT. Protein: CASSLVGQGDSGNTIYF.

This clonotype was observed many times. V is TRBV20-1 and J is TRBJ1-5; perhaps TRBD1 as D (6 bases). The CDR3 loop spans 15 amino acids. Trimming took off 4 bases at V and 2 bases at J, with 15 bases between the two ends. Germline V gene lookup returns CDR1 DFQATT and CDR2 SNEGSKA (reference sequence). The CDR3 sequence: CSANVPGARNQPQHF. The CDR3 DNA reads as TGCAGTGCTAACGTTCCAGGGGCACGCAATCAGCCCCAGCATTTT.

Of note for this clonotype: A much larger clone lies a single base off, so this may be a read error. This sequence joins TRBV7-9 and TRBJ1-2; no clear D. The CDR3 contains 14 residues. Germline CDR1 is SEHNR and CDR2 is FQNEAQ (reference sequence). The CDR3 nucleotides are TGTGCCATCAGCTTCCCGGTGAGCCCGGGTGGCTACACCTTC. This sequence encodes CAISFPVSPGGYTF.

DNA for the CDR3: TGCGCCAGCAGCCAGAACAGGGGCTACACCTTC. Translation: CASSQNRGYTF. This chain connects TRBV4-1 to TRBJ1-2; D is perhaps TRBD1 (5 bases). Trimming stripped 3 bases from V and 8 bases from J, with 7 bases between. In germline, CDR1 is MGHRA, CDR2 YSYEKL. The CDR3 contains 11 residues.

This clonotype has ten or more counts. This chain joins TRBV9 and TRBJ2-1, with 8 nucleotides matching TRBD2. CDR3 length: 15 amino acids. V trimming: 0 bases; J trimming: 8 bases; junction bases outside the gene matches: 7. Germline CDR1 SGDLS, CDR2 YYNGEE. The CDR3 DNA sequence: TGTGCCAGCAGCGTAGAACTAGCGGAGTGGGATGAGCAGTTCTTC. This sequence encodes CASSVELAEWDEQFF.

The chain joins TRBV19 to TRBJ1-2, with D possibly matching TRBD1 (6 bases). V was shortened by 1 base and J by 5 bases, with 11 bases between the two germline ends. Germline CDR1 LNHDA, CDR2 SQIVND (reference sequence). There are 14 residues in the CDR3. CDR3: CASSIAQGLYGYTF. The CDR3 region has the DNA TGTGCCAGTAGTATAGCCCAGGGGTTGTATGGCTACACCTTC.

This clonotype was found many times. V and J are TRBV4-2 and TRBJ2-1, with 7 bases matching TRBD2. Germline-derived CDR1 and CDR2 are LGHNA and YNFKEQ. Trimming removed 1 base from V and 5 bases from J; junction bases left unmatched: 8. This CDR3 comprises 16 residues. DNA for the CDR3: TGTGCCAGCAGCCAAGGCGGCGGGAGTCGTCACAATGAGCAGTTCTTC. It translates to CASSQGGGSRHNEQFF.